The 27 T cell receptor beta chains below all came from one sample that was sequenced in a study of shared clonotypes between healthy human individuals. Using immunoSEQ multiplex PCR, the repertoire was profiled, and TCRdb retains in-frame clones only, with some absent. This table has about 2.4 million clones, roughly 93% appearing once. Source material: naive CD4+ T cells from PBMCs. Regarding subset: CD45RA+ positively selected. These receptors were taken from a man in his late teens or twenties in good health. Some clones in this sample may be carry-over from other donors' samples.

V gene TRBV7-9 combines with J gene TRBJ2-3; D gene unclear. Trimming took 1 base from V and 3 from J, leaving 8 bases between them. Germline loops: CDR1 SEHNR, CDR2 FQNEAQ (reference sequence). There are 14 residues in the CDR3. The CDR3 protein is CASSLGGRTDTQYF. CDR3 in DNA: TGTGCCAGCAGCTTAGGGGGAAGGACAGATACGCAGTATTTT.

Worth noting for this clone: Additional DNA sequences in this sample encode the identical CDR3. The V and J genes are TRBV11-2 and TRBJ2-5, with unresolved D. CDR3 length equals 11 residues. The ends were cut back, 5 bases at V and 4 bases at J, with 5 bases in the middle. Germline assignment: CDR1 SGHAT and CDR2 FQNNGV. In DNA, the CDR3 is TGTGCCAGCAGCCCTAGAGAGACCCAGTACTTC. Protein: CASSPRETQYF.

The chain uses TRBV15 and TRBJ2-5, with D unclear. Germline CDR1 is LNHNV and CDR2 is YYDKDF (reference sequence). CDR3 length: 14 amino acids. Trimming cost V 1 base and J 3 bases, with 9 bases left between them. The CDR3 region is CATSRVPEEETQYF. In nucleotides, the CDR3 is TGTGCCACCAGCAGAGTCCCAGAGGAAGAGACCCAGTACTTC. The full variable domain, its missing parts supplied by reference TRBV15 and TRBJ2-5, is DAMVIQNPRYQVTQFGKPVTLSCSQTLNHNVMYWYQQKSSQAPKLLFHYYDKDFNNEADTPDNFQSRRPNTSFCFLDIRSPGLGDTAMYLCATSRVPEEETQYFGPGTRLLVL.

The rearrangement uses TRBV28 and TRBJ1-1; 7 positions agree with TRBD1. The CDR3 contains 13 residues. In germline, CDR1 is MDHEN, CDR2 SYDVKM. V lost 6 bases and J lost 3; bases outside the gene matches: 4. CDR3 sequence reads: CASSRDSDTEAFF. CDR3 coding DNA: TGTGCCAGCAGCAGGGACAGCGACACTGAAGCTTTCTTT.

The chain carries TRBV14 and TRBJ1-4, with D tentatively TRBD1 (5 bases). V was clipped by 1 base and J by 14 bases, with 17 bases between them. Germline loops: CDR1 SGHDN, CDR2 FVKESK. CDR3 size: 14 residues. The chain's CDR3 is CASSQGSGTGELFF. Here the CDR3 DNA reads TGTGCCAGCAGCCAAGGGTCAGGGACTGGCGAGCTGTTTTTT. Full variable domain (outside the CDR3, taken from reference TRBV14 and TRBJ1-4): EAGVTQFPSHSVIEKGQTVTLRCDPISGHDNLYWYRRVMGKEIKFLLHFVKESKQDESGMPNNRFLAERTGGTYSTLKVQPAELEDSGVYFCASSQGSGTGELFFGSGTQLSVL.

This chain connects TRBV4-1 to TRBJ1-1, with D maybe TRBD1 (5 bases). The CDR3 runs 14 residues. Trimming took off 2 bases at V and 1 base at J, with 8 bases between the two ends. Germline assignment: CDR1 MGHRA and CDR2 YSYEKL. The CDR3 DNA reads TGCGCCAGCAGCCAACCCGGACAGAACACTGAAGCTTTCTTT. Translating it yields CASSQPGQNTEAFF.

The rearrangement links TRBV7-2 to TRBJ2-4; D is undetermined. The V and J ends lost 1 base and 7 bases respectively, with 17 bases between them. Germline values: CDR1 SGHTA, CDR2 FQGNSA. This CDR3 spans 16 amino acids. CDR3 amino acids: CASSLVIGVGRNIQYF. In DNA form, the CDR3 reads TGTGCCAGCAGCTTAGTTATTGGCGTCGGCAGGAACATTCAGTACTTC.

This clone occurred once. The same CDR3 is also encoded by other DNA sequences in this sample. V is TRBV5-1 and J is TRBJ2-6; D is undetermined. The ends were cut back, 1 base at V and 1 base at J, with 3 bases in the middle. This CDR3 region has 14 residues. Germline CDR1 is SGHRS and CDR2 is YFSETQ. The CDR3 loop is CASSLISGANVLTF. The CDR3 DNA sequence: TGCGCCAGCAGCTTGATTTCTGGGGCCAACGTCCTGACTTTC.

With respect to this clone: In the same sample, other DNA sequences code for this CDR3. V gene TRBV29-1 combines with J gene TRBJ1-3; the D is unclear. CDR3 length: 13 residues. V lost 4 bases to trimming and J lost 2 bases, with 9 bases between them. CDR1 and CDR2 from the germline V gene are SQVTM and ANQGSEA. CDR3 sequence reads: CSVVGGPGNTIYF. In nucleotides, the CDR3 is TGCAGCGTTGTCGGAGGACCTGGAAACACCATATATTTT.

This chain connects TRBV10-3 to TRBJ1-2; no reliable D call. Trimming left V 0 bases short and J 12 bases short, with 11 bases between. Germline V gives CDR1 ENHRY, CDR2 SYGVKD. The CDR3 loop spans 12 amino acids. CDR3 protein: CAISESIGRDTF. The CDR3 DNA reads as TGTGCCATCAGTGAGTCGATAGGCCGGGACACCTTC.

Notes on this clone: The sample has other DNA sequences that encode this CDR3 too. The chain joins TRBV7-6 to TRBJ1-3; D gene unclear. V lost 1 base to trimming and J lost 0 bases, with 4 bases between them. The CDR3 is made up of 14 amino acids. From germline, CDR1 is SGHVS and CDR2 FNYEAQ. The CDR3 sequence is CASSLVGSGNTIYF. CDR3 DNA sequence: TGTGCCAGCAGCTTAGTCGGCTCTGGAAACACCATATATTTT.

A single count supports this clone. The chain employs TRBV27 and TRBJ2-4; TRBD2 might be the D (5 bases). Germline V gene sequence: CDR1 MNHEY, CDR2 SMNVEV (reference sequence). V lost 10 bases and J 0 bases, leaving 13 bases between the germline ends. This CDR3 has 14 amino acids. CDR3 region: CAILGSQAKNIQYF. CDR3 bases: TGTGCCATCCTGGGGAGCCAAGCCAAAAACATTCAGTACTTC.

The chain uses TRBV5-6 and TRBJ2-7; 8 bases match TRBD2. V was pared by 4 bases and J by 5 bases, with 8 bases of the junction left unmatched. Germline lookup yields CDR1 SGHDT and CDR2 YYEEEE. This CDR3 is 14 amino acids long. CDR3 DNA: TGTGCCAGCAGCGCTTCCGGGACTAGTAACGAGCAGTACTTC. Protein sequence: CASSASGTSNEQYF.

The V gene is TRBV6-1, the J gene TRBJ2-5; 10 bases line up with TRBD1. Germline V lookup: CDR1 MNHNS, CDR2 SASEGT. The CDR3 loop spans 16 amino acids. V lost 1 base to trimming and J lost 8 bases; unmatched junction nucleotides: 10. CDR3 loop: CASSEEGRTGGFTQYF. The CDR3 DNA sequence: TGTGCCAGCAGTGAAGAGGGGAGGACAGGGGGGTTTACCCAGTACTTC.

This chain joins TRBV28 and TRBJ2-7; D is possibly TRBD1 or TRBD2 (5 bases each). The CDR3 runs to 14 residues. V dropped 3 bases and J dropped 3 bases, with 12 bases sitting between them. Germline CDR1 and CDR2: MDHEN and SYDVKM. CDR3 bases: TGTGCCAGCAGTTTCCGGGACGCAGTCTACGAGCAGTACTTC. Amino acid sequence: CASSFRDAVYEQYF.

This clone was found a few times. The rearrangement links TRBV11-2 to TRBJ1-2; D perhaps matches TRBD1 (5 bases). The germline gives CDR1 SGHAT, CDR2 FQNNGV. The V end lost 5 bases, the J end lost 8 bases, and 18 bases lay between the germline ends. The CDR3 extends over 14 amino acids. Here the CDR3 DNA reads TGTGCCAGCAGCCCCTCCGGACATTGGGGGGGCTACACCTTC. It translates to CASSPSGHWGGYTF.

The chain has TRBV7-9 and TRBJ1-5; TRBD1 might be the D (6 bases). Germline V gene data show CDR1 as SEHNR and CDR2 as FQNEAQ (reference sequence). This CDR3 is built from 18 residues. Trimming shortened V by 3 bases and J by 2 bases, and 20 bases separated the two germline ends. The CDR3 sequence is CASSFWGARVQGNQPQHF. The CDR3 DNA reads TGTGCCAGCAGCTTTTGGGGGGCAAGGGTTCAGGGCAATCAGCCCCAGCATTTT.

The V gene is TRBV11-1, the J gene TRBJ2-7, with D possibly being TRBD1 (6 bases). The CDR3 runs to 13 residues. The V and J ends lost 5 bases and 4 bases respectively, with 12 bases between them. Germline lookup yields CDR1 SGHAT and CDR2 FQDESV (reference sequence). For the CDR3, the DNA is TGTGCCAGCAGCCCCCAGGGGAAGTACGAGCAGTACTTC. Protein: CASSPQGKYEQYF.

This clone was picked up a small number of times. V is TRBV6-5 and J is TRBJ1-1; 9 nucleotides line up with TRBD1. The length of the CDR3 is 14 residues. Germline assignment: CDR1 MNHEY and CDR2 SVGAGI. After removal of 10 bases from V and 1 base from J, the junction contained 7 bases not matched to a gene. The CDR3: CATFRTGANTEAFF. As DNA, the CDR3 is TGTGCCACCTTTAGGACAGGGGCGAACACTGAAGCTTTCTTT.

A word on this clone: A junction end diverges from the germline sequence, so it may reflect a read error. The chain links TRBV7-3 to TRBJ2-7; D uncertain. The germline V gene encodes CDR1 SGHTA and CDR2 FQGTGA. The CDR3 covers 13 residues. This chain's CDR3 is CASSLAPAVHPSW. As DNA, the CDR3 is TGTGCCAGCAGCTTAGCGCCGGCAGTCCACCCTAGTTGG. Supplemented by reference TRBV7-3 and TRBJ2-7, the full variable domain reads GAGVSQTPSNKVTEKGKYVELRCDPISGHTALYWYRQSLGQGPEFLIYFQGTGAADDSGLPNDRFFAVRPEGSVSTLKIQRTERGDSAVYLCASSLAPAVHPSWGPGTRLTVT.

This chain links TRBV5-4 with TRBJ1-1, with D unresolved. The CDR3 has 15 amino acids. In germline, CDR1 is SGHNT, CDR2 YYREEE (reference sequence). With 1 base removed from V and 0 bases from J, the gap between germline ends came to 10 bases. CDR3 protein: CASSLWEGLNTEAFF. Written as DNA, the CDR3 is TGTGCCAGCAGCTTGTGGGAGGGTTTGAACACTGAAGCTTTCTTT.

The V gene is TRBV30, the J gene TRBJ1-1; 9 nucleotides agree with TRBD1. Unmatched junction bases numbered 7, after V lost 0 bases and J lost 8 bases. Germline loops: CDR1 GTSNPN, CDR2 SVGIG (reference sequence). This CDR3 spans 14 amino acids. The CDR3 loop is CAWSVPGTGREAFF. The CDR3 bases are TGTGCCTGGAGTGTACCCGGGACAGGGCGGGAAGCTTTCTTT.

The chain employs TRBV2 and TRBJ2-1; 7 bases agree with TRBD2. CDR3 length equals 15 residues. V gave up 6 bases and J gave up 4 bases; unmatched junction bases: 9. Per germline, CDR1 SNHLY and CDR2 FYNNEI. Here the CDR3 reads CASRPPGLLYNEQFF. The CDR3 bases are TGTGCCAGCAGGCCCCCGGGACTACTATACAATGAGCAGTTCTTC.

This clone appeared a few times. The same CDR3 also results from other DNA sequences found in this sample. CDR3 residues: CASSSGRSTEAFF. CDR3 DNA: TGTGCCAGCAGCTCAGGACGGAGCACTGAAGCTTTCTTT. The chain employs TRBV7-3 and TRBJ1-1; D unresolved. The germline V and J ends were trimmed by 4 bases and 4 bases, with 10 bases remaining between them. The germline CDR1 and CDR2 sequences are SGHTA and FQGTGA. The CDR3 has 13 residues.

This CDR3 reads CASSPTRGGGEAFF. The CDR3 DNA reads as TGTGCCAGCAGTCCCACGAGGGGGGGCGGGGAAGCTTTCTTT. The rearrangement uses TRBV6-6 and TRBJ1-1, with D possibly being TRBD1 (6 bases). Germline V CDR1 and CDR2: MNHNY, SVGAGI (reference sequence). V gave up 5 bases and J gave up 8 bases, with 18 bases separating them. This CDR3 region has 14 residues.

The chain has TRBV19 and TRBJ2-7; 7 bases are shared with TRBD2. The CDR3 is made up of 15 amino acids. The germline CDR1 and CDR2 sequences are LNHDA and SQIVND (reference sequence). J lost 3 bases, V lost 3 bases, and 8 bases had no gene match. The CDR3 spells CASSIGGGPLYEQYF. Written as DNA, the CDR3 is TGTGCCAGTAGTATCGGGGGAGGGCCCCTCTACGAGCAGTACTTC.

Notes on this clone: Other DNA sequences in this sample translate to the same CDR3. The V gene is TRBV5-1, the J gene TRBJ2-5; D perhaps matches TRBD1 (5 bases). V shed 0 bases and J shed 4 bases, with 10 bases lying between them. In germline, CDR1 is SGHRS, CDR2 YFSETQ. CDR3 size: 14 residues. As DNA, the CDR3 is TGCGCCAGCAGCTTGGAGGGGATAGGAGAGACCCAGTACTTC. Its protein is CASSLEGIGETQYF.